These 6 T cell receptor beta chains originate from one sample sequenced in a study of control samples from healthy donors and cancer patients (dated by TCRdb to about 2020). The method behind the library was the immunoSEQ multiplex PCR assay. What TCRdb holds here is the immuneACCESS table cut down to in-frame rearrangements. Part of the clones is not present; checked against another copy, under half of the missing clones reflect an unresolved V gene, and the others are unexplained. This sample holds about 120,000 clones; about 93% were observed only once. The top ten constitute 2.6% of the sample. Sample: blood. The receptor source for this set is a man aged 25-45 years in good health.

This chain links TRBV19 with TRBJ1-4; D is unresolved. The CDR3 has 15 residues. Germline V CDR1 and CDR2: LNHDA, SQIVND (reference sequence). Trimming removed 2 bases from V and 10 bases from J, with 17 bases in between. CDR3 bases: TGTGCCAGTAGTATAACCGGGCCCGGAGGCGGAAAACTGTTTTTT. Translated, it gives CASSITGPGGGKLFF.

The rearrangement joins TRBV27 to TRBJ1-6; D is ambiguous. CDR3 length equals 15 residues. Germline V gene lookup returns CDR1 MNHEY and CDR2 SMNVEV (reference sequence). V was cut by 6 bases and J by 1 base, with 10 bases left in between. In DNA form, the CDR3 reads TGTGCCAGCAGCGAAAGGAAGTCCTATAATTCACCCCTCCACTTT. The encoded protein is CASSERKSYNSPLHF.

V is TRBV12-3 or TRBV12-4 and J is TRBJ1-2, with D perhaps TRBD1 (5 bases). V lost 8 bases, J lost 4 bases, and 11 bases lay in between. The CDR3 consists of 12 residues. CDR3 nucleotides: TGTGCCAGCCGGGGGGAAGCCTATGGCTACACCTTC. It yields the protein CASRGEAYGYTF.

The chain couples TRBV19 to TRBJ2-7; TRBD1 aligns across 11 bases. CDR1 LNHDA and CDR2 SQIVND come from the germline V gene (reference sequence). J was trimmed by 5 bases and V by 7 bases; bases with no gene match: 7. This CDR3 contains 14 residues. CDR3 nucleotide sequence: TGTGCCAGTACCCCTGTGGGACAGGGGGACGAGCAGTACTTC. It is translated as CASTPVGQGDEQYF.

The chain carries TRBV30 and TRBJ2-3; a possible D gene is TRBD1 (6 bases). CDR3 length: 14 residues. The V gene's germline CDR1 is GTSNPN and CDR2 SVGIG (reference sequence). The CDR3 sequence: CASQQGLSTDTQYF. Written as DNA, the CDR3 is TGTGCTTCCCAACAGGGCTTATCCACAGATACGCAGTATTTT.

This sequence joins TRBV28 and TRBJ1-2; 10 bases agree with TRBD1. The CDR3 sequence is 13 residues long. Unmatched junction bases numbered 3, after V lost 5 bases and J lost 6 bases. CDR1 is MDHEN and CDR2 is SYDVKM in the germline V gene. The CDR3 protein is CASSLDRGNGYTF. The CDR3 coding sequence is TGTGCCAGCAGTCTGGACAGGGGGAATGGCTACACCTTC.